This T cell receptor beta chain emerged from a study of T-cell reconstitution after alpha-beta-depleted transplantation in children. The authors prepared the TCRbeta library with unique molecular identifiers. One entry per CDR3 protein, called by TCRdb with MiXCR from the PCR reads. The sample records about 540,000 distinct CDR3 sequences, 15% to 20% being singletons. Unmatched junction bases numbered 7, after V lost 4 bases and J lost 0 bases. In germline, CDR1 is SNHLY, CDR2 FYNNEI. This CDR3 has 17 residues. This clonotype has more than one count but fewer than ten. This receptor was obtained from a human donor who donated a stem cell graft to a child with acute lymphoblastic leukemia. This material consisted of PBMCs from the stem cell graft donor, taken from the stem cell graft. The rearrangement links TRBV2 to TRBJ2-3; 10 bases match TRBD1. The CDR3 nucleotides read TGTGCCAGCAGTGTGGGACAGGGGACGACCAGCACAGATACGCAGTATTTT. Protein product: CASSVGQGTTSTDTQYF.